This T cell receptor beta chain is drawn from a study of early T cells in non-severe SARS-CoV-2 infection. V lost 5 bases and J 2 bases, leaving 13 bases between the germline ends. CDR3 length equals 15 residues. MiXCR was run by TCRdb on the 5' RACE reads, yielding one entry per CDR3 protein. The table includes about 64,000 distinct CDR3 sequences, roughly a fifth detected once. The chain has TRBV12-3 or TRBV12-4 and TRBJ1-3; possibly TRBD1 for D (6 bases). This clonotype originated in an adult who was a healthcare worker with PCR-confirmed SARS-CoV-2 infection or an uninfected control (not recorded which). Specimen: whole blood, collected at baseline. CDR3 region: CASSRRGSTGNTIYF. DNA of the CDR3: TGTGCCAGCAGTCGTAGGGGGAGTACTGGAAACACCATATATTTT.